The text below deals with one T cell receptor (beta chain). The repertoire was sequenced with immunoSEQ multiplex PCR; TCRdb's copy has only in-frame clones and lacks some. The sample has roughly 260,000 clones, 80% to 90% seen once. The sample belongs to a study of blood T cell repertoires in COVID-19. Overall study: COVID-19 samples collected from the United States, Italy and Spain covered acute and convalescent phases. Sources were T cells, B-cell-depleted T cells, or PBMCs; the material itself was cDNA or gDNA.

V was clipped by 0 bases and J by 1 base; unmatched bases: 5. This CDR3 is 16 amino acids long. Individuals aged about 18 to 95 years were recruited from 20 to 25 US areas. What the recovered Cohort 3 donors had was two negative PCRs, clearance, or symptom resolution. Input material: PBMCs or T cells enriched from blood (not recorded which). The V and J genes are TRBV5-3 and TRBJ1-1, with 8 bases lining up with TRBD1. TRBV5-3 belongs to the ORF category, with a function that is uncertain. The source of this sequence is a woman aged 50 to 60 who had recovered from COVID-19. DNA of the CDR3: TGTGCCAGAAGCTTGGTGGCAGGGGGCACGAACACTGAAGCTTTCTTT. Its translation: CARSLVAGGTNTEAFF.